Below are 13 T cell receptor beta chains sequenced from a single sample in a study of shared clonotypes between healthy human individuals. Method: immunoSEQ multiplex PCR; TCRdb's copy keeps in-frame clones and lacks some. The table has around 2.5 million clones, approximately 94% seen once. What was sequenced was naive CD4+ T cells from PBMCs. Subset given: CD45RA+ positively selected. The receptor set was obtained from a man aged 18 to 30 in good health. Some clones in this sample may be carry-over from other donors' samples.

With respect to this clone: The same CDR3 arises from other DNA sequences in this sample as well. This chain links TRBV4-1 with TRBJ2-1, with 7 bases identical to TRBD2. With V trimmed by 1 base and J by 3 bases, 3 bases remained unmatched. The germline V gene has CDR1 MGHRA and CDR2 YSYEKL. CDR3 size: 15 residues. The CDR3 loop is CASSQGLAVYNEQFF. DNA for the CDR3: TGCGCCAGCAGCCAAGGACTAGCAGTCTACAATGAGCAGTTCTTC.

This clone occurred once. This chain uses TRBV28 with TRBJ1-4; possible D gene TRBD1, 5 bases. The CDR3 runs to 16 residues. Germline V lookup: CDR1 MDHEN, CDR2 SYDVKM. Between the trimmed V and J ends, which lost 0 bases and 8 bases, there was a span of 16 bases. The CDR3 sequence is CASSLWGGVSPEKLFF. In nucleotides, the CDR3 is TGTGCCAGCAGTTTATGGGGGGGGGTAAGCCCAGAAAAACTGTTTTTT.

V is TRBV30 and J is TRBJ2-3; D may match TRBD1 or TRBD2 (6 bases each). Germline V lookup: CDR1 GTSNPN, CDR2 SVGIG (reference sequence). CDR3 length: 16 amino acids. The V end lost 2 bases, the J end lost 2 bases, and 17 bases lay between the germline ends. The CDR3 spells CAWSLVAGQNTDTQYF. The CDR3 region has the DNA TGTGCCTGGAGTCTGGTGGCGGGACAAAACACAGATACGCAGTATTTT.

V gene TRBV28 combines with J gene TRBJ1-3, with D perhaps TRBD1 (6 bases). The germline V and J ends were trimmed by 4 bases and 2 bases, with 15 bases remaining between them. The CDR3 runs to 16 residues. Germline V gives CDR1 MDHEN, CDR2 SYDVKM. The CDR3 region is CASSSVSGGPGNTIYF. CDR3 nucleotides: TGTGCCAGCAGTTCCGTAAGCGGGGGGCCTGGAAACACCATATATTTT.

The chain has TRBV7-2 and TRBJ1-4; maybe TRBD1 (5 bases). The germline gives CDR1 SGHTA, CDR2 FQGNSA. CDR3 length equals 16 residues. V gave up 1 base and J gave up 7 bases, with 16 bases separating them. The CDR3 DNA sequence: TGTGCCAGCAGCTTAGAGCCCGGCGTCGGGGGTGAAAAACTGTTTTTT. It encodes CASSLEPGVGGEKLFF.

V usage is TRBV4-3 and J usage is TRBJ1-3; D ambiguous. Trimming shortened V by 3 bases and J by 0 bases, and 12 bases separated the two germline ends. Germline lookup yields CDR1 LGHNA and CDR2 YSLEER. The CDR3 runs to 16 residues. The CDR3 loop reads CASSHLGSYSGNTIYF. The CDR3 bases are TGCGCCAGCAGCCACCTGGGCAGCTACTCTGGAAACACCATATATTTT.

V gene TRBV30 combines with J gene TRBJ1-6; D is unresolved. The ends were cut back, 8 bases at V and 2 bases at J, with 13 bases in the middle. The germline CDR1 and CDR2 sequences are GTSNPN and SVGIG (reference sequence). The CDR3 has 14 amino acids. CDR3 amino acids: CAGVRGAYNSPLHF. The CDR3, as DNA: TGTGCCGGCGTTCGCGGGGCCTATAATTCACCCCTCCACTTT. The entire variable domain, with the rest obtained from reference TRBV30 and TRBJ1-6, is as follows: SQTIHQWPATLVQPVGSPLSLECTVEGTSNPNLYWYRQAAGRGLQLLFYSVGIGQISSEVPQNLSASRPQDRQFILSSKKLLLSDSGFYLCAGVRGAYNSPLHFGNGTRLTVT.

The CDR3 here is CASSPGQGGVPQHF. The CDR3 DNA reads TGCGCCAGCAGCCCAGGACAGGGGGGGGTACCCCAGCATTTT. The chain recombines TRBV4-3 with TRBJ1-5; 10 nucleotides agree with TRBD1. The junction had 7 bases not matched to a gene; V was cut back by 4 bases and J by 10 bases. The CDR3 loop spans 14 amino acids. In germline, CDR1 is LGHNA, CDR2 YSLEER.

On this clone: Other nucleotide sequences in the sample specify the same CDR3. This sequence joins TRBV6-1 and TRBJ1-5, with D unresolved. With 5 bases removed from V and 2 bases from J, the gap between germline ends came to 10 bases. This CDR3 has 14 amino acids. Germline CDR1 MNHNS, CDR2 SASEGT. The CDR3 here is CASSLRGGNQPQHF. The DNA of the CDR3 is TGTGCCAGCAGTCTTAGAGGAGGCAATCAGCCCCAGCATTTT.

The chain recombines TRBV15 with TRBJ1-5, with D tentatively TRBD1 (5 bases). V dropped 3 bases and J dropped 6 bases, with 9 bases sitting between them. Germline-derived CDR1 and CDR2 are LNHNV and YYDKDF (reference sequence). CDR3 length equals 13 residues. The CDR3 loop is CATSRGDPQPQHF. The CDR3 bases are TGTGCCACCAGCAGGGGGGACCCTCAGCCCCAGCATTTT.

The rearrangement uses TRBV10-2 and TRBJ1-3; possibly TRBD1 for D (6 bases). The V end lost 4 bases, the J end lost 0 bases, and 7 bases lay between the germline ends. The CDR3 has 14 residues. Germline-derived CDR1 and CDR2 are WSHSY and SAAADI. The CDR3 region has the DNA TGCGCCAGCAGTGGGACAGCCTCTGGAAACACCATATATTTT. This translates into CASSGTASGNTIYF.

The V call is TRBV25-1, the J call TRBJ2-1, with TRBD2 matching over 7 bases. Germline CDR1 is MGHDK and CDR2 is SYGVNS. There are 16 residues in the CDR3. Germline trimming cut 3 bases from V and 6 bases from J; bases unmatched to any gene: 11. The CDR3 is CASSESGRTRFNEQFF. The DNA of the CDR3 is TGTGCCAGCAGTGAGTCCGGGAGGACGCGGTTCAATGAGCAGTTCTTC.

This chain connects TRBV18 to TRBJ1-4; 7 bases align to TRBD1. Germline CDR1 and CDR2: KGHSH and LQKENI. The CDR3 has 16 amino acids. V was clipped by 2 bases and J by 8 bases; unmatched bases: 11. The CDR3 nucleotides read TGTGCCAGCTCACCAAATCTGGCAGGGGGTGTGGAAAAACTGTTTTTT. Its protein product is CASSPNLAGGVEKLFF.